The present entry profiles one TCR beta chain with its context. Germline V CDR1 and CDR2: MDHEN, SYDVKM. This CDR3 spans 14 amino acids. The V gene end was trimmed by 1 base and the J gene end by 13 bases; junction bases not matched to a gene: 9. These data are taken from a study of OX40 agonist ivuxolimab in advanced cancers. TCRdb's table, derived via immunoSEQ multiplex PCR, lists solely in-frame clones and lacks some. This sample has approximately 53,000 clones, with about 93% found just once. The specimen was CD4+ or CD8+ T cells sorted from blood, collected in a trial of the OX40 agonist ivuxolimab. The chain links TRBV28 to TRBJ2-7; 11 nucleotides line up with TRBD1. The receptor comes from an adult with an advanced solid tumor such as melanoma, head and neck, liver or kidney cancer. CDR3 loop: CASSLYSIGTGGYF. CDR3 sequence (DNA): TGTGCCAGCAGTTTATACAGCATCGGGACAGGGGGTTACTTC. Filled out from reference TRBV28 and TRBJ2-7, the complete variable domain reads DVKVTQSSRYLVKRTGEKVFLECVQDMDHENMFWYRQDPGLGLRLIYFSYDVKMKEKGDIPEGYSVSREKKERFSLILESASTNQTSMYLCASSLYSIGTGGYFGPGTRLTVT.